The text below deals with one T cell receptor (beta chain). Its antigen is currently unknown. This specimen comes from a study of post-analysis software for immune sequencing data. Prepared libraries of TCR beta cDNA carried unique molecular identifiers. Some 500,000 cDNA molecules were recovered from an input of about 1 to 10 million T cells. TCRdb reprocessed the PCR reads via MiXCR and lists one record per CDR3 protein. The table lists hundreds of thousands of distinct CDR3 sequences, around 64% of them singletons. V gave up 7 bases and J gave up 8 bases; unmatched junction bases: 14. Per the germline V gene, CDR1 is LNHDA and CDR2 is SQIVND (reference sequence). The CDR3 totals 15 residues. Study results and caveats: Controls showed significantly higher normalized Chao1 diversity than did multiple sclerosis patients. Controls had lower frequencies than patients of 4 or 5 TRBV segments, which included TRBV5-6, TRBV5-1 and TRBV20-1. Samples prepared in the same batch strongly co-clustered by F measure.

The chain has TRBV19 and TRBJ2-1, with TRBD1 identical over 7 bases. The clonotype originates from a girl aged 2 to 10 with multiple sclerosis. Sequences were obtained from blood. The CDR3 loop is CASTNRQGVGDEQFF. CDR3 bases: TGTGCCAGTACTAATCGACAGGGAGTGGGCGATGAGCAGTTCTTC.